This TCR beta chain was profiled in a study of T cell responses to AZD1222 COVID-19 vaccine. The V and J ends lost 4 bases and 0 bases, in that order; junction bases with no gene match: 17. CDR1 is MGHRA and CDR2 is YSYEKL in the germline V gene. The CDR3 length is 20 residues. The assay was immunoSEQ multiplex PCR, and TCRdb's table has in-frame clones only and misses some. The repertoire holds approximately 140,000 clones, with roughly 92% as singletons. In regard to this clone: The antigen is undetermined.

Whole-study results and caveats: Spike-specific TCR breadth and depth both grew after two AZD1222 doses. The CD4 TCRs associated with vaccination extended across spike and predominated at 160-218 and 743-854.

The sequence came from an adult in good health. This chain joins TRBV4-1 and TRBJ1-3, with 8 bases lining up with TRBD1. The source was peripheral blood, collected on day 0 of AZD1222 vaccination. CDR3 sequence reads: CASSLYGVQGVPSSGNTIYF. The CDR3 nucleotides read TGCGCCAGCAGCCTCTATGGGGTACAGGGGGTGCCGAGCTCTGGAAACACCATATATTTT.